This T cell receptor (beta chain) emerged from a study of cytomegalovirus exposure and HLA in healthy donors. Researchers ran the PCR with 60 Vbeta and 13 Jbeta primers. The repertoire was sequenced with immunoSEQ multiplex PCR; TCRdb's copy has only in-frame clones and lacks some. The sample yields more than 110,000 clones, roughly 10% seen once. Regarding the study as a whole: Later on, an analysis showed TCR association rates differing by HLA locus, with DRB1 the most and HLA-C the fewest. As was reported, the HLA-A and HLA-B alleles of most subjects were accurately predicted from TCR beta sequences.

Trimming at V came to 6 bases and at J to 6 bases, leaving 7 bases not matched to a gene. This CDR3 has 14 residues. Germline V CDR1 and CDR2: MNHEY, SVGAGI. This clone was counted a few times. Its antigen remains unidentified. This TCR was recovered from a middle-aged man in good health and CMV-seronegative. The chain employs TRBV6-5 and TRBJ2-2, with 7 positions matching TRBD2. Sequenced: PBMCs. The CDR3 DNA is TGTGCCAGCAGCCCTGTGGGGGGGGCCGGGGAGCTGTTTTTT. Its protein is CASSPVGGAGELFF.